These 25 T cell receptor beta chains came from one sample sequenced in a study of blood T cell repertoires in COVID-19. The repertoire was sequenced with immunoSEQ multiplex PCR; TCRdb's copy has only in-frame clones and lacks some. Of hundreds of thousands of clones listed, just over 85% are singletons. Specimen: PBMCs or T cells enriched from blood (not recorded which). These TCRs come from a man in his forties who had recovered from COVID-19.

The rearrangement links TRBV2 to TRBJ2-2; no definite D call. This CDR3 region has 14 residues. Trimming pared 3 bases from V and 2 bases from J, leaving 7 bases between. The V gene's germline CDR1 is SNHLY and CDR2 FYNNEI. DNA for the CDR3: TGTGCCAGCAGTGAGGCTAGAAACACCGGGGAGCTGTTTTTT. As protein: CASSEARNTGELFF.

This chain's CDR3 is CASSESVLSSTDTQYF. The CDR3 DNA follows: TGTGCCAGCAGTGAAAGCGTTTTAAGTAGCACAGATACGCAGTATTTT. The chain couples TRBV2 to TRBJ2-3; D remains ambiguous. The germline V gene encodes CDR1 SNHLY and CDR2 FYNNEI. V shed 2 bases and J shed 0 bases, with 12 bases lying between them. The CDR3 totals 16 residues.

This rearrangement joins TRBV6-2 or TRBV6-3 to TRBJ1-2, with TRBD1 matching over 9 bases. This CDR3 comprises 15 residues. Germline CDR1 is MNHEY and CDR2 is SVGEGT. Germline trimming cut 4 bases from V and 2 bases from J; bases unmatched to any gene: 5. The DNA for the CDR3 is TGTGCCAGCAGTTCAAGACAGGGGGAAAACTATGGCTACACCTTC. The encoded protein is CASSSRQGENYGYTF.

V gene TRBV28 combines with J gene TRBJ2-1; 7 positions agree with TRBD1. Per germline, CDR1 MDHEN and CDR2 SYDVKM. This CDR3 is 15 amino acids long. J was trimmed by 9 bases and V by 6 bases; bases with no gene match: 14. The CDR3 region has the DNA TGTGCCAGCAGCCCTACAGGGGCAGGCACGGGTGAGCAGTTCTTC. Protein: CASSPTGAGTGEQFF. The full variable domain, completed using reference TRBV28 and TRBJ2-1, is DVKVTQSSRYLVKRTGEKVFLECVQDMDHENMFWYRQDPGLGLRLIYFSYDVKMKEKGDIPEGYSVSREKKERFSLILESASTNQTSMYLCASSPTGAGTGEQFFGPGTRLTVL.

This chain joins TRBV5-1 and TRBJ2-1; D might be TRBD1 (6 bases). Trimming cost V 4 bases and J 6 bases, with 14 bases left between them. CDR3 length: 14 amino acids. CDR1 is SGHRS and CDR2 is YFSETQ in the germline V gene. The CDR3 loop reads CASSLGRTVNEQFF. In nucleotides, the CDR3 is TGCGCCAGCAGCCTGGGCCGGACAGTCAATGAGCAGTTCTTC.

This clone was found a few times. The rearrangement joins TRBV7-9 to TRBJ2-7; tentative D call: TRBD2 (6 bases). With 5 bases removed from V and 6 bases from J, the gap between germline ends came to 14 bases. CDR3 length: 13 amino acids. Per germline, CDR1 SEHNR and CDR2 FQNEAQ (reference sequence). CDR3 in amino acids: CASSLYGSGEQYF. In DNA form, the CDR3 reads TGTGCCAGCAGCCTCTACGGGAGTGGCGAGCAGTACTTC.

This rearrangement joins TRBV7-3 to TRBJ1-3, with D possibly matching TRBD1 (5 bases). CDR3 length equals 15 residues. The V and J ends lost 2 bases and 1 base respectively, with 9 bases between them. The germline gives CDR1 SGHTA, CDR2 FQGTGA. In DNA, the CDR3 is TGTGCCAGCAGCTTAGGGGGGAATTCTGGAAACACCATATATTTT. Its translation: CASSLGGNSGNTIYF.

The V and J genes are TRBV7-9 and TRBJ2-2; possible D gene TRBD2, 6 bases. The V and J ends lost 6 bases and 7 bases respectively, with 15 bases between them. CDR1 is SEHNR and CDR2 is FQNEAQ in the germline V gene (reference sequence). CDR3 length: 14 amino acids. The CDR3 DNA follows: TGTGCCAGCAGACGGGGGAGAGTCATCGGGGAGCTGTTTTTT. Its protein is CASRRGRVIGELFF.

The chain links TRBV5-1 to TRBJ2-1; 12 positions agree with TRBD2. CDR3 length: 16 amino acids. Germline CDR1 SGHRS, CDR2 YFSETQ. V was pared by 0 bases and J by 7 bases, with 5 bases of the junction left unmatched. The CDR3 bases are TGCGCCAGCAGCTTGGCCGGACTAGCGGGACAAAATGAGCAGTTCTTC. It yields the protein CASSLAGLAGQNEQFF.

The gene calls are TRBV23-1 and TRBJ1-6; 7 nucleotides line up with TRBD1. TRBV23-1 has ORF status, its function being uncertain. V was clipped by 0 bases and J by 5 bases; unmatched bases: 4. The CDR3 covers 16 residues. CDR3 sequence reads: CASSQSIGGHNSPLHF. The CDR3 DNA reads TGCGCCAGCAGTCAATCGATAGGGGGCCATAATTCACCCCTCCACTTT.

CDR3 DNA sequence: TGCGCCAGCAGAGAGAGCGGGGTCCAAGAGACCCAGTACTTC. Its protein product is CASRESGVQETQYF. The V gene is TRBV5-1, the J gene TRBJ2-5; 7 bases match TRBD2. The trim removed 5 bases at V and 1 base at J, leaving 5 bases unmatched. Germline lookup yields CDR1 SGHRS and CDR2 YFSETQ. The CDR3 has 14 residues.

The count of this clone is one. The V gene is TRBV10-3, the J gene TRBJ1-1, with D possibly matching TRBD1 (5 bases). V lost 3 bases and J 4 bases, leaving 12 bases between the germline ends. CDR3 length equals 14 residues. CDR1 and CDR2 (germline): ENHRY, SYGVKD. The CDR3 loop is CAISDQGRGTEAFF. The CDR3 DNA reads as TGTGCCATCAGTGACCAGGGAAGAGGCACTGAAGCTTTCTTT.

The chain recombines TRBV20-1 with TRBJ1-2; tentatively, D is TRBD1 (5 bases). The CDR3 loop spans 10 amino acids. Trimming shortened V by 6 bases and J by 3 bases, and 5 bases separated the two germline ends. Germline lookup yields CDR1 DFQATT and CDR2 SNEGSKA (reference sequence). The CDR3 region has the DNA TGCAGTGCCAGGGACTATGGCTACACCTTC. Residues: CSARDYGYTF.

The chain uses TRBV24-1 and TRBJ1-2; 10 bases map to TRBD1. CDR3 length equals 16 residues. Trimming took 2 bases from V and 7 from J; bases not matched to a gene: 9. Per the germline V gene, CDR1 is KGHDR and CDR2 is SFDVKD. CDR3 sequence (DNA): TGTGCCACCAGTGATTGGAGGACAGGGGGAACGGGTGGCTACACCTTC. This encodes CATSDWRTGGTGGYTF.

The CDR3 region is CATSRGGFYTDTQYF. CDR3 sequence (DNA): TGTGCCACCAGCAGAGGCGGGTTCTACACAGATACGCAGTATTTT. The chain has TRBV15 and TRBJ2-3; possibly TRBD2 for D (5 bases). Germline values: CDR1 LNHNV, CDR2 YYDKDF (reference sequence). The CDR3 has 15 residues. Between the trimmed V and J ends, which lost 1 base and 2 bases, there was a span of 10 bases.

The V gene is TRBV6-5, the J gene TRBJ1-2; unclear D gene. The V end was cut by 6 bases, the J end by 6 bases, with 11 bases between. CDR3 length: 12 residues. Germline lookup yields CDR1 MNHEY and CDR2 SVGAGI. The CDR3 is CASSISLDGYTF. In DNA form, the CDR3 reads TGTGCCAGCAGCATCTCACTAGATGGCTACACCTTC.

This sequence joins TRBV5-6 and TRBJ1-1; D call uncertain. Germline CDR1 is SGHDT and CDR2 is YYEEEE. This CDR3 has 14 amino acids. The germline V and J ends were trimmed by 1 base and 3 bases, with 10 bases remaining between them. The CDR3 protein is CASSLTGKDTEAFF. CDR3 sequence (DNA): TGTGCCAGCAGCTTGACCGGGAAGGACACTGAAGCTTTCTTT.

Concerning this clone itself: This specimen includes other DNA sequences encoding the same CDR3. The chain has TRBV12-3 or TRBV12-4 and TRBJ1-2, with 7 positions matching TRBD1. This CDR3 spans 13 amino acids. V trimming: 4 bases; J trimming: 2 bases; junction bases outside the gene matches: 1. The CDR3 nucleotides are TGTGCCAGCAGTTCGGGACAGAACTATGGCTACACCTTC. The encoded protein is CASSSGQNYGYTF.

The chain couples TRBV11-3 to TRBJ2-1; D remains ambiguous. There are 14 residues in the CDR3. V was pared by 5 bases and J by 7 bases, with 15 bases between. The V gene's germline CDR1 is SGHNT and CDR2 YENEEA. CDR3 nucleotide sequence: TGTGCCAGCAGCCCCGACCCGTCTAGAAATGAGCAGTTCTTC. This sequence encodes CASSPDPSRNEQFF.

The chain links TRBV29-1 to TRBJ1-6; the D is unclear. CDR3 length equals 13 residues. Trimming removed 2 bases at V and 10 bases at J, with 12 bases between. Germline CDR1 reads SQVTM; CDR2 reads ANQGSEA. This CDR3 is CSVERERGSPLHF. In DNA form, the CDR3 reads TGCAGCGTTGAACGCGAACGCGGGTCACCCCTCCACTTT.

With regard to this clone: Other DNA variants within this sample encode the same CDR3. The chain combines TRBV7-2 with TRBJ2-7; 7 bases align to TRBD2. Germline lookup yields CDR1 SGHTA and CDR2 FQGNSA. There are 14 residues in the CDR3. V was pared by 0 bases and J by 7 bases, with 6 bases of the junction left unmatched. The CDR3 region has the DNA TGTGCCAGCAGCTTAGCGGGAGGGCCGGGAGAGCAGTACTTC. The encoded protein is CASSLAGGPGEQYF.

The rearrangement uses TRBV2 and TRBJ1-6, with 8 bases lining up with TRBD1. With V trimmed by 9 bases and J by 8 bases, 12 bases remained unmatched. Germline values: CDR1 SNHLY, CDR2 FYNNEI. The CDR3 loop spans 15 amino acids. The CDR3 nucleotides are TGTGCCAGTTTCCCGGGACAGGCCCTCTATTCACCCCTCCACTTT. It codes for CASFPGQALYSPLHF.

This clone was seen a single time. The chain joins TRBV7-9 to TRBJ2-1, with D possibly TRBD1 on 6 matching bases. CDR1 is SEHNR, CDR2 FQNEAQ, per germline (reference sequence). The CDR3 consists of 15 residues. Trimming removed 5 bases from V and 7 bases from J, with 18 bases in between. CDR3 loop: CASSQGPSRVNEQFF. Here the CDR3 DNA reads TGTGCCAGCAGCCAGGGGCCCTCCAGGGTGAATGAGCAGTTCTTC.

V usage is TRBV15 and J usage is TRBJ2-1; D is uncertain. V lost 0 bases and J 0 bases, leaving 6 bases between the germline ends. The CDR3 is 15 residues long. CDR1 is LNHNV and CDR2 is YYDKDF in the germline V gene (reference sequence). The CDR3 DNA reads as TGTGCCACCAGCAGAGAGGCTAGCTCCTACAATGAGCAGTTCTTC. Translation: CATSREASSYNEQFF.

A single count supports this clone. The rearrangement links TRBV11-2 to TRBJ2-2, with TRBD1 matching over 10 bases. CDR1 and CDR2 (germline): SGHAT, FQNNGV. Germline trimming cut 5 bases from V and 6 bases from J; bases unmatched to any gene: 12. CDR3 size: 17 residues. The CDR3 reads CASSKTPGQGRSGELFF. The CDR3 DNA follows: TGTGCCAGCAGCAAAACCCCGGGACAGGGGAGATCCGGGGAGCTGTTTTTT.